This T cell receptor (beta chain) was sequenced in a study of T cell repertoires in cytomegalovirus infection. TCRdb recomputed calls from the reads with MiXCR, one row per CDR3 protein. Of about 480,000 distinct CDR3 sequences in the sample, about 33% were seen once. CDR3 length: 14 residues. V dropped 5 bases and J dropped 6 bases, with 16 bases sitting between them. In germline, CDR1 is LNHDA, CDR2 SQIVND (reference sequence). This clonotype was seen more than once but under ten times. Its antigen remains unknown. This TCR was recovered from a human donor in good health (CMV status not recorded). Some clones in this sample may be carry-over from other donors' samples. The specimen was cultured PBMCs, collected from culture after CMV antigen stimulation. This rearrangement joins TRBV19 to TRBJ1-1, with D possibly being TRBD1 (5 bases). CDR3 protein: CASSPRPGTAEAFF. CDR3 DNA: TGTGCCAGTAGTCCTCGCCCGGGGACGGCTGAAGCTTTCTTT.